The 9 T cell receptor beta chains below were found in one sample sequenced in a study of shared clonotypes between healthy human individuals. The method was immunoSEQ multiplex PCR; TCRdb's version includes in-frame clones alone and lacks a portion of them. Of 2.3 million or so clones in the sample, more than 80% were seen once. Material for sequencing was naive CD4+ T cells from PBMCs. The subset: CD45RA+ positively selected. The receptors originated from a man aged 18 to 30 in good health. Some clones in this sample may be carry-over from other donors' samples.

The chain links TRBV4-2 to TRBJ2-7; TRBD1 might be the D (5 bases). Trimming pared 1 base from V and 1 base from J, leaving 11 bases between. Germline V CDR1 and CDR2: LGHNA, YNFKEQ. The CDR3 has 15 amino acids. The CDR3, as DNA: TGTGCCAGCAGCCAAGGCCAGACAGTATCCTACGAGCAGTACTTC. Its protein product is CASSQGQTVSYEQYF.

The rearrangement uses TRBV28 and TRBJ2-3; 9 bases fit TRBD2. Losses at the gene ends were 6 bases for V and 0 bases for J; bases not matched to a gene: 16. The CDR3 length is 19 residues. Germline-derived CDR1 and CDR2 are MDHEN and SYDVKM. The CDR3 DNA follows: TGTGCCAGCAGCGAGGCCGGGACAGCCACTAGCGGGAGCACAGATACGCAGTATTTT. This gives the protein CASSEAGTATSGSTDTQYF.

The V call is TRBV6-6, the J call TRBJ2-7; 9 bases line up with TRBD1. This CDR3 has 15 residues. Unmatched junction bases numbered 10, after V lost 4 bases and J lost 6 bases. Germline CDR1 reads MNHNY; CDR2 reads SVGAGI (reference sequence). The CDR3 protein is CASSFPGQGSGEQYF. The CDR3 region has the DNA TGTGCCAGCAGTTTCCCGGGACAGGGATCGGGCGAGCAGTACTTC.

The chain is built from TRBV5-1 and TRBJ2-6; D possibly matches TRBD1 or TRBD2 (5 bases each). V lost 5 bases and J lost 4, with 19 bases in between. This CDR3 region has 17 residues. CDR1 and CDR2 (germline): SGHRS, YFSETQ. The CDR3, as DNA: TGCGCCAGCAGGCCTCCGGGGCTTAAAACCGGGGCCAACGTCCTGACTTTC. Protein product: CASRPPGLKTGANVLTF.

This chain connects TRBV28 to TRBJ1-1; TRBD1 matches at 9 bases. The germline gives CDR1 MDHEN, CDR2 SYDVKM. V lost 4 bases to trimming and J lost 6 bases; unmatched junction nucleotides: 9. The CDR3 sequence is 15 residues long. The CDR3 nucleotides read TGTGCCAGCAGTTATTGGCTACAGGGGGCCGCTGAAGCTTTCTTT. Translated, it gives CASSYWLQGAAEAFF.

V and J are TRBV7-2 and TRBJ2-6; no definite D call. The germline V gene has CDR1 SGHTA and CDR2 FQGNSA. The CDR3 contains 16 residues. Trimming cost V 4 bases and J 0 bases, with 10 bases left between them. DNA for the CDR3: TGTGCCAGCAGCTCACTCCGGGCCTCTGGGGCCAACGTCCTGACTTTC. Translating gives CASSSLRASGANVLTF.

The CDR3 here is CATSRDVTADTQYF. The CDR3 nucleotides read TGTGCCACCAGCAGAGATGTGACCGCAGATACGCAGTATTTT. This rearrangement joins TRBV15 to TRBJ2-3; D is unresolved. CDR1 and CDR2 from the germline V gene are LNHNV and YYDKDF (reference sequence). The V gene lost 0 bases and the J gene lost 4 bases, with 8 bases spanning the gap. The CDR3 is 14 amino acids.

The chain links TRBV4-1 to TRBJ1-5; D is ambiguous. Trimming removed 5 bases from V and 2 bases from J, with 19 bases in between. Germline V gives CDR1 MGHRA, CDR2 YSYEKL. The CDR3 runs to 17 residues. Here the CDR3 DNA reads TGCGCCAGCAGCTCATTTTCCCCGACCGGGGGCAATCAGCCCCAGCATTTT. Protein: CASSSFSPTGGNQPQHF.

For the CDR3, the DNA is TGTGCCAGCAGGGGACAGGTGGGCACTGAAGCTTTCTTT. This codes for CASRGQVGTEAFF. The chain recombines TRBV25-1 with TRBJ1-1; TRBD1 agrees at 8 bases. After removal of 6 bases from V and 4 bases from J, the junction contained 4 bases not matched to a gene. The CDR3 has 13 amino acids. The germline V gene encodes CDR1 MGHDK and CDR2 SYGVNS.